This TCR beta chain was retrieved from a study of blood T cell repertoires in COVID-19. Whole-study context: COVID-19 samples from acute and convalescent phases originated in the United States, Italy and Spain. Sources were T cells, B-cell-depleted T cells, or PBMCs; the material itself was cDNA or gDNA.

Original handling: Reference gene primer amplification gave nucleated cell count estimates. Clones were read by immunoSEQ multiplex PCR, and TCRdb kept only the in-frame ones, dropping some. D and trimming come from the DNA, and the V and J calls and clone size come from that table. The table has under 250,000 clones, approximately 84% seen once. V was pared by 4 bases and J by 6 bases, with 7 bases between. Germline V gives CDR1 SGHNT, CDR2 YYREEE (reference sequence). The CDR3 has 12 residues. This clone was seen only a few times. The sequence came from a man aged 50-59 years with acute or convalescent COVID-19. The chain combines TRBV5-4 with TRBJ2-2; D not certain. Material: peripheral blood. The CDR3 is CASSVRAGELFF. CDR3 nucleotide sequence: TGTGCCAGCAGCGTCCGGGCCGGGGAGCTGTTTTTT.